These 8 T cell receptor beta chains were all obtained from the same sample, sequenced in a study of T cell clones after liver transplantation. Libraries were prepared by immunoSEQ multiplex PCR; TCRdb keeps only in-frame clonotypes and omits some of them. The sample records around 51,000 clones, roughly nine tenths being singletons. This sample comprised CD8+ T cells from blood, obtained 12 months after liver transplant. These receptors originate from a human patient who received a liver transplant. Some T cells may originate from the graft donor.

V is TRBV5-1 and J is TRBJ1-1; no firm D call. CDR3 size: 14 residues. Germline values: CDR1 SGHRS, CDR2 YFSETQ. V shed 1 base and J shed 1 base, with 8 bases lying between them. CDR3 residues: CASSLMEGNTEAFF. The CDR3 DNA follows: TGCGCCAGCAGCTTGATGGAGGGGAACACTGAAGCTTTCTTT.

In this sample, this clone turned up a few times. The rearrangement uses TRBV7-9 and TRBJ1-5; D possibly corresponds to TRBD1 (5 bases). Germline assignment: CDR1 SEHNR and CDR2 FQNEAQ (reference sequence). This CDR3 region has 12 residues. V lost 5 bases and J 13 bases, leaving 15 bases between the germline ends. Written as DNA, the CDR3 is TGTGCCAGCAGCGGAGGGACGGCGGTACAGCATTTT. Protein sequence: CASSGGTAVQHF.

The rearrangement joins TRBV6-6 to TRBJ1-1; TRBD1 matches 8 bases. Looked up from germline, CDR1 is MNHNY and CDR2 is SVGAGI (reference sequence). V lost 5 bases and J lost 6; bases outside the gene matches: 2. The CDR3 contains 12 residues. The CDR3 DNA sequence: TGTGCCAGCAGTCAGGGACAGGCTGAAGCTTTCTTT. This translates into CASSQGQAEAFF.

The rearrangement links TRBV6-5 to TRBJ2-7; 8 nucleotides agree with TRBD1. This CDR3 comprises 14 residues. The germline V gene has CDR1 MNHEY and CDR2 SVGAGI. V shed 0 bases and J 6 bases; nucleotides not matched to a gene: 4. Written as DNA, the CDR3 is TGTGCCAGCAGTTACTCGTCGGGACAGGTCGAGCAGTACTTC. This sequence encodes CASSYSSGQVEQYF.

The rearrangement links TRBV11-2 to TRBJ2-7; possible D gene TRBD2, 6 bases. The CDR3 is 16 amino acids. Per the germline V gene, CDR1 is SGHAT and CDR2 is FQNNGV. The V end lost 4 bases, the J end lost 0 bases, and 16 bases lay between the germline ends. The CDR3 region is CASSSPVVADSYEQYF. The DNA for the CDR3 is TGTGCCAGCAGCTCCCCGGTGGTAGCGGACTCCTACGAGCAGTACTTC.

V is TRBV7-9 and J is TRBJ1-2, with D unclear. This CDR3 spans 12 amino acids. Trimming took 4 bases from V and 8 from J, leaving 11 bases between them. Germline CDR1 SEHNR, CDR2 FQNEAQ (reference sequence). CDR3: CASSYPHPGYTF. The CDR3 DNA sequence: TGTGCCAGCAGCTACCCCCATCCGGGCTACACCTTC.

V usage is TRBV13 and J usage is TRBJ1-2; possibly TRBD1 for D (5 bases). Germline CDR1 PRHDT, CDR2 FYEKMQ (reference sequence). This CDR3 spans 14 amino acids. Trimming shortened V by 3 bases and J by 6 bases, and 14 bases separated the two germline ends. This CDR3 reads CASSLRLRGDGYTF. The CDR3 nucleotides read TGTGCCAGCAGCTTGAGGCTCCGGGGGGATGGCTACACCTTC.

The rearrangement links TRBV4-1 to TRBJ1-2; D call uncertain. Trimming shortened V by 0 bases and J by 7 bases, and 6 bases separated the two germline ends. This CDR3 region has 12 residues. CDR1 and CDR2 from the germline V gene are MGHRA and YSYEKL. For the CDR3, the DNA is TGCGCCAGCAGCCAAGATTATCTTGGCTACACCTTC. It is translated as CASSQDYLGYTF.